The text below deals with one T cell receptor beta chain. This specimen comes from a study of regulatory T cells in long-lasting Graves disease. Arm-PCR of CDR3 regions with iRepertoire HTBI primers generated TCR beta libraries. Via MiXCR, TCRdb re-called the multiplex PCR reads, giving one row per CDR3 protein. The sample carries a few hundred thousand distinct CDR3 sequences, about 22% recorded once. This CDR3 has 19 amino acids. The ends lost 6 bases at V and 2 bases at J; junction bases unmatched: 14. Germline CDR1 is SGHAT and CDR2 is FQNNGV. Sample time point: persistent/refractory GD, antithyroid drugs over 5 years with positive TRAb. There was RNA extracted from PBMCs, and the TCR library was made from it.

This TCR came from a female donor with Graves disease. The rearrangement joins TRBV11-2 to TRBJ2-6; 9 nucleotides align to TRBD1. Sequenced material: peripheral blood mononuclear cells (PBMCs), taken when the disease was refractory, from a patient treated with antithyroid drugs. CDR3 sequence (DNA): TGTGCCAGCAGTCTGGGACAGGGAGTTTGGCATCCTGGGGCCAACGTCCTGACTTTC. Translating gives CASSLGQGVWHPGANVLTF.